The next 22 T cell receptor beta chains were all read from a single sample in a study of shared clonotypes between healthy human individuals. The method was immunoSEQ multiplex PCR; TCRdb's version includes in-frame clones alone and lacks a portion of them. The sample lists some 2,100,000 clones; 90% to 97% were seen once. The specimen sequenced was naive CD4+ T cells sorted from blood. As for subset: CD45RA+ positively selected. The receptors stem from a man aged 18 to 35 in good health.

The chain recombines TRBV5-1 with TRBJ2-1; maybe TRBD2 (6 bases). This CDR3 spans 15 amino acids. Deletions cut 9 bases from V and 3 bases from J, with 19 bases between. Germline V gene lookup returns CDR1 SGHRS and CDR2 YFSETQ. The CDR3 sequence: CATSSGRLGYNEQFF. The CDR3, as DNA: TGCGCCACCTCATCGGGACGACTAGGCTACAATGAGCAGTTCTTC.

The genes are TRBV7-6 and TRBJ2-7, with 7 positions matching TRBD1. CDR1 and CDR2 from the germline V gene are SGHVS and FNYEAQ. The CDR3 has 15 amino acids. Trimming took 1 base from V and 4 from J; bases not matched to a gene: 7. CDR3 in amino acids: CASSLETGPGYEQYF. The CDR3 region has the DNA TGTGCCAGCAGCTTAGAGACAGGGCCAGGGTACGAGCAGTACTTC.

The rearrangement joins TRBV10-3 to TRBJ1-6; TRBD1 is a possible D gene (5 bases). The CDR3 runs 16 residues. Trimming pared 1 base from V and 7 bases from J, leaving 14 bases between. The V gene's germline CDR1 is ENHRY and CDR2 SYGVKD. For the CDR3, the DNA is TGTGCCATCAGTGAGTTCTTGGGGACCGTGAATTCACCCCTCCACTTT. Its protein product is CAISEFLGTVNSPLHF.

This sequence joins TRBV7-6 and TRBJ1-1; a weak D match, TRBD1 (6 bases). Germline V gene sequence: CDR1 SGHVS, CDR2 FNYEAQ. The CDR3 consists of 11 residues. V shed 6 bases and J shed 7 bases, with 9 bases lying between them. The CDR3 spells CASSEGVEAFF. The CDR3 nucleotides read TGTGCCAGCAGTGAGGGGGTTGAAGCTTTCTTT.

In DNA, the CDR3 is TGTGCCAGCAGCTTGGGATCCTACTCCTACGAGCAGTACTTC. Translation: CASSLGSYSYEQYF. The rearrangement links TRBV5-4 to TRBJ2-7, with D unclear. CDR3 size: 14 residues. The germline CDR1 and CDR2 sequences are SGHNT and YYREEE (reference sequence). The ends were cut back, 0 bases at V and 0 bases at J, with 7 bases in the middle.

This clone was detected once. This chain connects TRBV28 to TRBJ2-1, with unresolved D. The germline V gene has CDR1 MDHEN and CDR2 SYDVKM. The CDR3 runs to 13 residues. Trimming stripped 6 bases from V and 9 bases from J, with 15 bases between. CDR3 loop: CASSYEVGTEQFF. The CDR3, as DNA: TGTGCCAGCAGCTACGAGGTAGGAACTGAGCAGTTCTTC.

The chain recombines TRBV19 with TRBJ1-1, with D unclear. Germline-derived CDR1 and CDR2 are LNHDA and SQIVND (reference sequence). The CDR3 contains 14 residues. Trimming left V 3 bases short and J 5 bases short, with 13 bases between. The CDR3 DNA follows: TGTGCCAGTAGTATGATAATAGTAAGTACTGAAGCTTTCTTT. Its translation is CASSMIIVSTEAFF.

The DNA of the CDR3 is TGTGCCAGCGGCCCTTTCGCTAGCGGGGGGGCCTGGGAGCAGTTCTTC. This translates into CASGPFASGGAWEQFF. The chain recombines TRBV7-9 with TRBJ2-1, with 12 bases that match TRBD2. The CDR3 runs 16 residues. CDR1 SEHNR and CDR2 FQNEAQ come from the germline V gene (reference sequence). The V gene end was trimmed by 8 bases and the J gene end by 10 bases; junction bases not matched to a gene: 15. Full variable domain (outside the CDR3, taken from reference TRBV7-9 and TRBJ2-1): DTGVSQNPRHKITKRGQNVTFRCDPISEHNRLYWYRQTLGQGPEFLTYFQNEAQLEKSRLLSDRFSAERPKGSFSTLEIQRTEQGDSAMYLCASGPFASGGAWEQFFGPGTRLTVL.

The chain has TRBV29-1 and TRBJ2-7; the D gene is possibly TRBD2 (6 bases). From germline, CDR1 is SQVTM and CDR2 ANQGSEA. The CDR3 runs 15 residues. V was cut by 0 bases and J by 0 bases, with 12 bases left in between. CDR3 nucleotides: TGCAGCGTTGAAGATCCGGCGGGATACTCCTACGAGCAGTACTTC. This encodes CSVEDPAGYSYEQYF.

The CDR3 DNA is TGTGCCAGCAGCTCTTCAGGGGCGGGAGGGGTTATATATGGCTACACCTTC. Amino acids: CASSSSGAGGVIYGYTF. This chain uses TRBV11-2 with TRBJ1-2, with D perhaps matching TRBD1 (6 bases). Germline V gene lookup returns CDR1 SGHAT and CDR2 FQNNGV. This CDR3 has 17 residues. V lost 4 bases to trimming and J lost 5 bases, with 23 bases between them.

The J gene is TRBJ2-3, the V gene TRBV30, with D hard to call. The CDR3 length is 15 residues. V was shortened by 1 base and J by 0 bases, with 11 bases between the two germline ends. Per germline, CDR1 GTSNPN and CDR2 SVGIG (reference sequence). The CDR3 DNA reads TGTGCCTGGAGTGCCCGGGCGGCTAGCACAGATACGCAGTATTTT. It specifies CAWSARAASTDTQYF.

This chain joins TRBV19 and TRBJ1-2; possibly TRBD1 for D (6 bases). Trimming took off 6 bases at V and 7 bases at J, with 21 bases between the two ends. This CDR3 has 15 amino acids. CDR1 is LNHDA and CDR2 is SQIVND in the germline V gene (reference sequence). In DNA, the CDR3 is TGTGCCAGTAGGCCCCTTAAGGGGGGGATTGGTGGCTACACCTTC. Amino acids: CASRPLKGGIGGYTF.

V is TRBV29-1 and J is TRBJ2-2; TRBD1 is a possible D gene (5 bases). Trimming cost V 7 bases and J 3 bases, with 12 bases left between them. The CDR3 is 13 residues long. The V gene's germline CDR1 is SQVTM and CDR2 ANQGSEA. The CDR3 protein is CSAAGWDTGELFF. DNA for the CDR3: TGCAGCGCGGCAGGGTGGGACACCGGGGAGCTGTTTTTT.

The chain employs TRBV18 and TRBJ2-7, with TRBD1 as a possible D gene (6 bases). V was cut by 6 bases and J by 7 bases, with 22 bases left in between. CDR3 length: 15 amino acids. Germline-derived CDR1 and CDR2 are KGHSH and LQKENI. CDR3 protein: CASSFGQGTPLEQYF. CDR3 in DNA: TGTGCCAGCTCCTTCGGGCAGGGGACGCCTCTAGAGCAGTACTTC.

This chain links TRBV14 with TRBJ1-1; D uncertain. This CDR3 region has 14 residues. Germline lookup yields CDR1 SGHDN and CDR2 FVKESK. Trimming left V 2 bases short and J 2 bases short, with 9 bases between. CDR3 in amino acids: CASSQHRANTEAFF. The CDR3 nucleotides are TGTGCCAGCAGCCAACACAGAGCTAACACTGAAGCTTTCTTT.

To note about this clone: This CDR3 is also generated by other DNA sequences in the sample. The rearrangement links TRBV19 to TRBJ1-2, with 8 positions matching TRBD1. Germline V gene lookup returns CDR1 LNHDA and CDR2 SQIVND (reference sequence). V shed 7 bases and J 0 bases; nucleotides not matched to a gene: 4. This CDR3 region has 14 residues. Written as DNA, the CDR3 is TGTGCCAGTACCGACAGGGGATCTAACTATGGCTACACCTTC. Its protein product is CASTDRGSNYGYTF.

This clone appeared a single time. This sequence joins TRBV6-5 and TRBJ2-1, with a tentative D call TRBD2 (6 bases). Between the trimmed V and J ends, which lost 8 bases and 7 bases, there was a span of 21 bases. This CDR3 region has 15 residues. Germline CDR1 MNHEY, CDR2 SVGAGI. CDR3 region: CASLGRGEPGNEQFF. CDR3 sequence (DNA): TGTGCCAGCCTCGGGCGCGGGGAACCTGGGAATGAGCAGTTCTTC.

The chain carries TRBV6-6 and TRBJ1-2, with 7 nucleotides matching TRBD1. J was trimmed by 4 bases and V by 0 bases; bases with no gene match: 5. The CDR3 totals 15 residues. Germline V gene sequence: CDR1 MNHNY, CDR2 SVGAGI (reference sequence). In DNA, the CDR3 is TGTGCCAGCAGTTACTCTGGGGCAGGGGGCTATGGCTACACCTTC. Amino acid sequence: CASSYSGAGGYGYTF.

This clone was detected only once. V is TRBV6-1 and J is TRBJ2-2, with a possible D match to TRBD2 (6 bases). Germline V gene sequence: CDR1 MNHNS, CDR2 SASEGT. The CDR3 loop spans 14 amino acids. V was shortened by 4 bases and J by 5 bases, with 11 bases between the two germline ends. In nucleotides, the CDR3 is TGTGCCAGCAGTGGACGCGGAGGGACCGGGGAGCTGTTTTTT. As protein: CASSGRGGTGELFF.

Written as DNA, the CDR3 is TGTGCCAGCAGTGAAGCAGGGTACTATGGCTACACCTTC. It encodes CASSEAGYYGYTF. The chain couples TRBV6-1 to TRBJ1-2; D gene uncertain. Germline V gene sequence: CDR1 MNHNS, CDR2 SASEGT. Deletions cut 0 bases from V and 3 bases from J, with 5 bases between. The CDR3 covers 13 residues.

The rearrangement links TRBV4-2 to TRBJ1-1; the D is unclear. Germline CDR1 LGHNA, CDR2 YNFKEQ. The CDR3 is 13 amino acids. Trimming removed 0 bases at V and 4 bases at J, with 6 bases between. The CDR3: CASSQDEGTEAFF. In DNA form, the CDR3 reads TGTGCCAGCAGCCAAGATGAGGGCACTGAAGCTTTCTTT.

The genes are TRBV12-5 and TRBJ2-5; 9 bases line up with TRBD2. This CDR3 is built from 16 residues. J was trimmed by 3 bases and V by 1 base; bases with no gene match: 6. Germline CDR1 and CDR2: LGHNT and FRNRAP. The CDR3 coding sequence is TGTGCTAGTGGTTTGGGCCTAGCGGGGAGAGAAGAGACCCAGTACTTC. Amino acids: CASGLGLAGREETQYF.